These 24 T cell receptor beta chains were all obtained from the same sample, sequenced in a study of CD8 T cells in Susac syndrome. Random hexamers primed reverse transcription of about 0.5 to 1 ug RNA. TCRdb re-called the immunoSEQ multiplex PCR reads with MiXCR, one entry per CDR3 protein. The sample carries about 200,000 distinct CDR3 sequences, around 93% recorded once. The material sequenced was CD4+ T cells from PBMCs. The receptors shown here come from a human donor in good health.

The rearrangement links TRBV12-3 or TRBV12-4 to TRBJ2-1; D not resolved. V lost 7 bases, J lost 4 bases, and 8 bases lay in between. The CDR3 runs to 12 residues. The CDR3 nucleotides read TGTGCCAGCACCCTAAGGTACAATGAGCAGTTCTTC. Translated: CASTLRYNEQFF.

The chain carries TRBV11-2 and TRBJ1-4, with TRBD1 matching 12 bases. The CDR3 sequence is 14 residues long. J gave up 10 bases and V 5 bases, and 5 bases lay outside the gene matches. CDR1 is SGHAT, CDR2 FQNNGV, per germline. CDR3 amino acids: CASSTGQGAVKLFF. The CDR3 DNA follows: TGTGCCAGCAGCACGGGACAGGGGGCCGTAAAACTGTTTTTT. The full variable domain, in which reference TRBV11-2 and TRBJ1-4 provide the parts outside the CDR3, is EAGVAQSPRYKIIEKRQSVAFWCNPISGHATLYWYQQILGQGPKLLIQFQNNGVVDDSQLPKDRFSAERLKGVDSTLKIQPAKLEDSAVYLCASSTGQGAVKLFFGSGTQLSVL.

V is TRBV7-2 and J is TRBJ2-5; 7 positions agree with TRBD1. V lost 6 bases and J lost 5; bases outside the gene matches: 6. There are 13 residues in the CDR3. The germline gives CDR1 SGHTA, CDR2 FQGNSA. DNA of the CDR3: TGTGCCAGCAGTCGAGGGGGCCTTGAGACCCAGTACTTC. Translation gives CASSRGGLETQYF.

The J gene is TRBJ2-7, the V gene TRBV6-5; unclear D gene. V dropped 6 bases and J dropped 0 bases, with 15 bases sitting between them. This CDR3 has 15 residues. From germline, CDR1 is MNHEY and CDR2 SVGAGI. For the CDR3, the DNA is TGTGCCAGCAGCACTATAGGCACGAGCTCCTACGAGCAGTACTTC. Its translation is CASSTIGTSSYEQYF.

The rearrangement uses TRBV7-9 and TRBJ2-2, with D possibly being TRBD1 (6 bases). Trimming removed 8 bases from V and 6 bases from J, with 10 bases in between. Germline V gene data show CDR1 as SEHNR and CDR2 as FQNEAQ (reference sequence). The CDR3 has 12 amino acids. The CDR3: CASGRQAGELFF. The CDR3 DNA reads TGTGCCAGCGGTCGACAGGCCGGGGAGCTGTTTTTT.

The rearrangement joins TRBV6-5 to TRBJ1-6; D call uncertain. Deletions cut 3 bases from V and 8 bases from J, with 8 bases between. The CDR3 has 13 residues. The germline CDR1 and CDR2 sequences are MNHEY and SVGAGI. The CDR3 here is CASSYKSDSPLHF. The CDR3 DNA is TGTGCCAGCAGTTATAAGTCCGATTCACCCCTCCACTTT.

The table lists this clonotype with a count of one. This chain links TRBV2 with TRBJ1-5, with a weak D call TRBD1 (5 bases). The CDR3 totals 14 residues. Germline values: CDR1 SNHLY, CDR2 FYNNEI. V was cut by 6 bases and J by 0 bases, with 9 bases left in between. CDR3 bases: TGTGCCAGCAGAGGACAATATAGCAATCAGCCCCAGCATTTT. Amino acid sequence: CASRGQYSNQPQHF.

This chain links TRBV6-5 with TRBJ1-6; perhaps TRBD1 as D (5 bases). Per germline, CDR1 MNHEY and CDR2 SVGAGI. V was pared by 7 bases and J by 14 bases, with 15 bases between. The length of the CDR3 is 12 residues. CDR3 protein: CASTRGEESLHF. DNA of the CDR3: TGTGCCAGCACCCGGGGGGAGGAGTCCCTCCACTTT.

In its sample, this clonotype was seen once. CDR3 nucleotide sequence: TGCAGCGCCGGTGGGATAGCCAAAAACATTCAGTACTTC. Translating gives CSAGGIAKNIQYF. The V call is TRBV29-1, the J call TRBJ2-4; D remains unclear. Germline V CDR1 and CDR2: SQVTM, ANQGSEA. The V and J ends lost 7 bases and 0 bases respectively, with 10 bases between them. The CDR3 has 13 residues.

The V and J genes are TRBV4-3 and TRBJ1-1; tentatively, D is TRBD1 (6 bases). The V end was cut by 0 bases, the J end by 1 base, with 9 bases between. CDR1 and CDR2 from the germline V gene are LGHNA and YSLEER. The CDR3 consists of 15 residues. The chain's CDR3 is CASSQDPQGNTEAFF. In DNA form, the CDR3 reads TGCGCCAGCAGCCAAGACCCACAGGGGAACACTGAAGCTTTCTTT.

J is TRBJ2-5 and V is TRBV20-1; D remains unclear. Trimming removed 6 bases at V and 6 bases at J, with 8 bases between. Germline V gene lookup returns CDR1 DFQATT and CDR2 SNEGSKA (reference sequence). This CDR3 spans 10 amino acids. The CDR3 here is CSASDQTQYF. In DNA, the CDR3 is TGCAGTGCGTCGGATCAGACCCAGTACTTC.

This clonotype has more than one count but fewer than ten. V and J are TRBV7-2 and TRBJ2-7, with 7 bases identical to TRBD1. V lost 5 bases to trimming and J lost 7 bases; unmatched junction nucleotides: 8. The CDR3 totals 13 residues. Per germline, CDR1 SGHTA and CDR2 FQGNSA. CDR3: CASSPGTAREQYV. CDR3 bases: TGTGCCAGCAGCCCAGGGACAGCAAGGGAGCAGTACGTC.

This clonotype is a singleton in its sample. J is TRBJ2-7 and V is TRBV27; a possible D gene is TRBD2 (6 bases). V lost 2 bases, J lost 9 bases, and 14 bases lay in between. This CDR3 comprises 13 residues. Germline V gives CDR1 MNHEY, CDR2 SMNVEV (reference sequence). This chain's CDR3 is CASSLTARGAQYF. Here the CDR3 DNA reads TGTGCCAGCAGTTTAACGGCGCGGGGCGCGCAGTACTTC.

V usage is TRBV29-1 and J usage is TRBJ2-1, with no clear D. V lost 8 bases and J lost 5, with 16 bases in between. This CDR3 has 13 amino acids. Germline values: CDR1 SQVTM, CDR2 ANQGSEA. The DNA for the CDR3 is TGCAGCCTCCAAGGTTCCGGGCACAATGAGCAGTTCTTC. Translating it yields CSLQGSGHNEQFF.

The chain carries TRBV20-1 and TRBJ2-1; 13 nucleotides line up with TRBD2. The CDR3 length is 15 residues. Germline assignment: CDR1 DFQATT and CDR2 SNEGSKA (reference sequence). With 4 bases clipped from V and 5 bases from J, the junction kept 5 bases outside the gene matches. CDR3 bases: TGCAGTGCTATACCGGGGACTAGCGGGGACAATGAGCAGTTCTTC. It is translated as CSAIPGTSGDNEQFF.

The rearrangement joins TRBV19 to TRBJ1-1; weak D call: TRBD1 (6 bases). Germline loops: CDR1 LNHDA, CDR2 SQIVND (reference sequence). Deletions cut 8 bases from V and 7 bases from J, with 14 bases between. This CDR3 contains 12 residues. For the CDR3, the DNA is TGTGCCAGTGGACGGGACAAGGGTGAAGCTTTCTTT. Translation: CASGRDKGEAFF.

The chain has TRBV11-1 and TRBJ2-7; D might be TRBD1 or TRBD2, each matching 5 bases. Germline CDR1 and CDR2: SGHAT and FQDESV (reference sequence). The CDR3 totals 13 residues. V lost 2 bases, J lost 6 bases, and 11 bases lay in between. The DNA of the CDR3 is TGTGCCAGCAGCTTATTGGTAGGGACCGAGCAGTACTTC. Protein product: CASSLLVGTEQYF. The full variable domain, completed using reference TRBV11-1 and TRBJ2-7, is EAEVAQSPRYKITEKSQAVAFWCDPISGHATLYWYRQILGQGPELLVQFQDESVVDDSQLPKDRFSAERLKGVDSTLKIQPAELGDSAMYLCASSLLVGTEQYFGPGTRLTVT.

J is TRBJ2-1 and V is TRBV7-9; TRBD1 agrees at 8 bases. After removal of 5 bases from V and 5 bases from J, the junction contained 5 bases not matched to a gene. There are 14 residues in the CDR3. Germline CDR1 reads SEHNR; CDR2 reads FQNEAQ (reference sequence). The CDR3 nucleotides read TGTGCCAGCAGCAATGGACAGGGCAACAATGAGCAGTTCTTC. This codes for CASSNGQGNNEQFF.

In its sample, this clonotype was seen once. The V and J genes are TRBV6-2 or TRBV6-3 and TRBJ2-7, with 7 bases aligning to TRBD1. The V segment lost 9 bases and the J segment 0 bases; nucleotides outside the gene matches: 11. This CDR3 spans 15 amino acids. Per germline, CDR1 MNHEY and CDR2 SVGEGT. CDR3 loop: CASWIGTASSYEQYF. The CDR3 DNA sequence: TGTGCCAGTTGGATTGGGACAGCAAGCTCCTACGAGCAGTACTTC.

This chain uses TRBV28 with TRBJ1-1; no firm D call. Germline-derived CDR1 and CDR2 are MDHEN and SYDVKM. This CDR3 is 14 amino acids long. Trimming shortened V by 5 bases and J by 5 bases, and 15 bases separated the two germline ends. The CDR3 sequence: CASSLDTMRTEAFF. The DNA for the CDR3 is TGTGCCAGCAGTCTCGATACAATGAGAACTGAAGCTTTCTTT.

This rearrangement joins TRBV6-2 or TRBV6-3 to TRBJ1-1; TRBD1 is a possible D gene (5 bases). Per germline, CDR1 MNHEY and CDR2 SVGEGT. The CDR3 is 14 residues long. With 5 bases removed from V and 6 bases from J, the gap between germline ends came to 16 bases. CDR3 DNA sequence: TGTGCCAGCAGTCGGGGCCGACCCCCTCCTGAAGCTTTCTTT. Encoded protein: CASSRGRPPPEAFF.

The V gene is TRBV20-1, the J gene TRBJ2-3; TRBD2 agrees at 9 bases. V was pared by 5 bases and J by 4 bases, with 7 bases of the junction left unmatched. This CDR3 is 14 amino acids long. CDR1 and CDR2 (germline): DFQATT, SNEGSKA (reference sequence). This chain's CDR3 is CSARAGGRADTQYF. The CDR3 bases are TGCAGTGCTCGGGCGGGGGGGCGCGCAGATACGCAGTATTTT.

This sequence joins TRBV4-2 and TRBJ2-3; TRBD2 aligns across 10 bases. CDR1 and CDR2 from the germline V gene are LGHNA and YNFKEQ. The CDR3 is 17 amino acids. V trimming: 0 bases; J trimming: 5 bases; junction bases outside the gene matches: 8. CDR3 nucleotide sequence: TGTGCCAGCAGCCAAGATGGGCTAGCGGGGGTGGGAGATACGCAGTATTTT. It translates to CASSQDGLAGVGDTQYF.

This chain uses TRBV6-2 or TRBV6-3 with TRBJ2-6; 7 nucleotides match TRBD2. Unmatched junction bases numbered 14, after V lost 6 bases and J lost 0 bases. The germline CDR1 and CDR2 sequences are MNHEY and SVGEGT. The CDR3 is 19 residues long. In nucleotides, the CDR3 is TGTGCCAGCAGCTTGTGGTGGCGGGGGTCCCTCTCTGGGGCCAACGTCCTGACTTTC. The encoded protein is CASSLWWRGSLSGANVLTF.